The clone carrying this T cell receptor (beta chain) occurred a few times. Antigen unknown. Trimming took off 2 bases at V and 9 bases at J, with 12 bases between the two ends. Germline CDR1 reads SGDLS; CDR2 reads YYNGEE. The CDR3 loop spans 13 amino acids. These data originate in a study of post-analysis software for immune sequencing data. Whole-study results and caveats: Samples prepared in the same batch strongly co-clustered by F measure. Four or five TRBV segments were more frequent in patients than controls; TRBV5-6, TRBV5-1 and TRBV20-1 belonged to this group.

The library was made from cDNA and included unique molecular identifiers. Each CDR3 protein gets one entry after TCRdb re-called the PCR reads with MiXCR. The sample contains approximately 690,000 distinct CDR3 sequences, 55% to 60% of which appear only once. The sample consisted of blood. The sequence was obtained from a girl aged 2 to 9 with multiple sclerosis. The rearrangement joins TRBV9 to TRBJ2-1; no firm D call. CDR3 nucleotides: TGTGCCAGCAGCGTGGCTCCTACGCGTGAGCAGTTCTTC. This gives the protein CASSVAPTREQFF.